The 28 T cell receptor beta chains given below trace back to one sample, sequenced in a study of T-cell reconstitution after alpha-beta-depleted transplantation in children. Unique molecular identifiers were used to barcode this TCRbeta library. Each CDR3 protein is one row after TCRdb ran MiXCR on the PCR reads. The table shows some 350,000 distinct CDR3 sequences, with about 17% occurring only once. Sequenced here: PBMCs, mostly from graft donor cells, sampled 360 days after TCRalphabeta/CD19-depleted stem cell transplant. The source of these receptors is a male patient aged 2-15 years who had a stem cell transplant for acute lymphoblastic leukemia, so the T cells may come from the graft donor.

CDR3 sequence: CASSQRHNEQFF. CDR3 DNA sequence: TGCGCCAGCAGCCAACGACACAATGAGCAGTTCTTC. The chain is built from TRBV4-1 and TRBJ2-1; D remains unclear. Deletions cut 2 bases from V and 5 bases from J, with 4 bases between. Germline V gene sequence: CDR1 MGHRA, CDR2 YSYEKL. CDR3 length equals 12 residues.

V is TRBV9 and J is TRBJ2-5; D tentatively fits TRBD1 or TRBD2 (7 bases each). Germline V gives CDR1 SGDLS, CDR2 YYNGEE. The length of the CDR3 is 15 residues. Trimming took off 0 bases at V and 3 bases at J, with 12 bases between the two ends. CDR3 amino acids: CASSVGAGGEETQYF. The CDR3 region has the DNA TGTGCCAGCAGCGTAGGGGCAGGGGGGGAAGAGACCCAGTACTTC.

In this sample, this clonotype turned up many times. The chain is built from TRBV20-1 and TRBJ2-1; 8 bases are shared with TRBD2. The junction had 7 bases not matched to a gene; V was cut back by 5 bases and J by 4 bases. The CDR3 spans 14 residues. Germline V CDR1 and CDR2: DFQATT, SNEGSKA (reference sequence). The CDR3 reads CSAPPGLGYNEQFF. The DNA for the CDR3 is TGCAGTGCTCCCCCGGGACTAGGGTACAATGAGCAGTTCTTC.

This clonotype was recorded at least ten times. This chain joins TRBV12-3 or TRBV12-4 and TRBJ1-6; the D gene is possibly TRBD1 (5 bases). This CDR3 region has 16 residues. V lost 6 bases, J lost 0 bases, and 12 bases lay in between. This CDR3 is CASRDIRSSYNSPLHF. Here the CDR3 DNA reads TGTGCCAGCAGGGACATCCGGAGCTCCTATAATTCACCCCTCCACTTT.

This clonotype was recorded at least ten times. The gene calls are TRBV20-1 and TRBJ2-2; D is ambiguous. This CDR3 spans 13 amino acids. From germline, CDR1 is DFQATT and CDR2 SNEGSKA (reference sequence). V lost 6 bases and J 7 bases, leaving 15 bases between the germline ends. CDR3 residues: CSATALLSGELFF. DNA for the CDR3: TGCAGTGCCACCGCCCTCTTAAGCGGGGAGCTGTTTTTT.

This clonotype was counted between two and nine times. The V and J genes are TRBV18 and TRBJ2-1, with D perhaps TRBD1 or TRBD2 (5 bases each). This CDR3 comprises 18 residues. Germline CDR1 is KGHSH and CDR2 is LQKENI. The germline V and J ends were trimmed by 4 bases and 0 bases, with 19 bases remaining between them. The DNA of the CDR3 is TGTGCCAGCTCACTTCCCAACTTTCCAGGGAGCTCCTACAATGAGCAGTTCTTC. This codes for CASSLPNFPGSSYNEQFF.

This clonotype was observed a handful of times. V usage is TRBV12-3 or TRBV12-4 and J usage is TRBJ2-7; TRBD2 aligns across 9 bases. V lost 3 bases to trimming and J lost 5 bases; unmatched junction nucleotides: 8. The CDR3 runs to 15 residues. CDR3 protein: CASSFGGASGNEQYF. The CDR3 DNA follows: TGTGCCAGCAGTTTCGGGGGGGCTAGCGGGAACGAGCAGTACTTC.

In its sample, this clonotype was seen many times. V and J are TRBV12-3 or TRBV12-4 and TRBJ2-5; TRBD1 might be the D (5 bases). The V gene lost 6 bases and the J gene lost 3 bases, with 14 bases spanning the gap. CDR3 length: 14 amino acids. The CDR3 bases are TGTGCCAGCAGCAAACAGGAAGAGGAAGAGACCCAGTACTTC. It encodes CASSKQEEEETQYF.

This clonotype has ten or more counts. The gene calls are TRBV20-1 and TRBJ2-1; 7 positions match TRBD2. V shed 3 bases, J shed 7 bases, and the junction held 12 bases outside the gene matches. This CDR3 region has 15 residues. CDR1 and CDR2 (germline): DFQATT, SNEGSKA (reference sequence). The CDR3 spells CSARGGTYPLNEQFF. The DNA for the CDR3 is TGCAGTGCTAGGGGGGGGACCTACCCATTAAATGAGCAGTTCTTC.

The rearrangement joins TRBV12-3 or TRBV12-4 to TRBJ1-5, with D unresolved. The CDR3 is 15 amino acids. The ends were cut back, 0 bases at V and 1 base at J, with 7 bases in the middle. The CDR3 protein is CASSLAGWSNQPQHF. Written as DNA, the CDR3 is TGTGCCAGCAGTTTAGCAGGTTGGAGCAATCAGCCCCAGCATTTT.

The rearrangement uses TRBV5-1 and TRBJ2-2, with no clear D. With 4 bases removed from V and 3 bases from J, the gap between germline ends came to 22 bases. The length of the CDR3 is 18 residues. The V gene's germline CDR1 is SGHRS and CDR2 YFSETQ. The CDR3 region is CASSPQTAGPLHTGELFF. The DNA for the CDR3 is TGCGCCAGCAGCCCACAAACCGCCGGTCCACTTCACACCGGGGAGCTGTTTTTT.

The chain links TRBV14 to TRBJ1-3, with no clear D. Trimming left V 1 base short and J 7 bases short, with 8 bases between. The CDR3 sequence is 13 residues long. Germline CDR1 reads SGHDN; CDR2 reads FVKESK. The CDR3 region is CASSQGQWNTIYF. The CDR3 DNA follows: TGTGCCAGCAGCCAAGGCCAGTGGAACACCATATATTTT.

In this sample, this clonotype turned up many times. The rearrangement links TRBV29-1 to TRBJ2-1, with TRBD2 matching over 13 bases. Germline loops: CDR1 SQVTM, CDR2 ANQGSEA. V was clipped by 4 bases and J by 9 bases; unmatched bases: 12. This CDR3 comprises 16 residues. DNA for the CDR3: TGCAGCGTTGGACCTCCGGGACTAGCGGGACATATTGAGCAGTTCTTC. Translation: CSVGPPGLAGHIEQFF.

This chain joins TRBV5-6 and TRBJ2-5; 8 bases align to TRBD2. This CDR3 is 15 amino acids long. V shed 4 bases and J 5 bases; nucleotides not matched to a gene: 10. The V gene's germline CDR1 is SGHDT and CDR2 YYEEEE. The CDR3 loop is CASSPPGGNGETQYF. CDR3 DNA sequence: TGTGCCAGCAGCCCACCGGGGGGGAACGGGGAGACCCAGTACTTC.

This clonotype came up a few times. CDR3 DNA sequence: TGCAGTGCTAGGGTACAGGGAAGGATGGAACAGCCCCAGCATTTT. This gives the protein CSARVQGRMEQPQHF. This chain connects TRBV20-1 to TRBJ1-5, with a weak D call TRBD1 (6 bases). CDR3 size: 15 residues. Germline values: CDR1 DFQATT, CDR2 SNEGSKA (reference sequence). V lost 3 bases, J lost 7 bases, and 19 bases lay in between.

This clonotype was counted ten times or more. The rearrangement uses TRBV29-1 and TRBJ2-7, with 15 bases lining up with TRBD2. The V and J ends lost 7 bases and 2 bases, in that order; junction bases with no gene match: 3. Per germline, CDR1 SQVTM and CDR2 ANQGSEA. This CDR3 comprises 14 residues. CDR3 in amino acids: CSARTSGRAYEQYF. The CDR3, as DNA: TGCAGCGCGCGGACTAGCGGGAGGGCCTACGAGCAGTACTTC.

This rearrangement joins TRBV27 to TRBJ2-7; 10 bases match TRBD1. Looked up from germline, CDR1 is MNHEY and CDR2 is SMNVEV (reference sequence). The CDR3 contains 15 residues. V shed 0 bases and J 5 bases; nucleotides not matched to a gene: 4. The CDR3 DNA reads as TGTGCCAGCAGTTTATCCCGACAGGGGGCCAACGAGCAGTACTTC. Translating it yields CASSLSRQGANEQYF.

This clonotype was seen a few times. The chain uses TRBV12-3 or TRBV12-4 and TRBJ2-1; TRBD2 matches at 11 bases. Trimming cost V 2 bases and J 0 bases; bases outside gene matches: 9. The CDR3 has 19 amino acids. The CDR3 DNA reads TGTGCCAGCAGTTTACGGGCTAGCGGGAGGCCTCTCTCCTACAATGAGCAGTTCTTC. This gives the protein CASSLRASGRPLSYNEQFF.

The chain recombines TRBV21-1 with TRBJ1-6; the table assigns TRBD1, which was not confirmed against the DNA. TRBV21-1 is annotated as a pseudogene. The CDR3 consists of 15 residues. The CDR3 protein is CASSKVGIYNSPLHF. DNA of the CDR3: TGTGCCAGCAGCAAAGTCGGGATTTATAATTCACCCCTCCACTTT.

The V call is TRBV6-2 or TRBV6-3, the J call TRBJ2-1; 7 positions agree with TRBD2. CDR3 length: 16 residues. Germline trimming cut 6 bases from V and 2 bases from J; bases unmatched to any gene: 10. Germline values: CDR1 MNHEY, CDR2 SVGEGT. The CDR3 coding sequence is TGTGCCAGCAGCCCACTCGGGGGAGGGGCCTACAATGAGCAGTTCTTC. This gives the protein CASSPLGGGAYNEQFF.

This chain uses TRBV29-1 with TRBJ2-5, with TRBD1 identical over 10 bases. V trimming: 1 base; J trimming: 3 bases; junction bases outside the gene matches: 5. Germline lookup yields CDR1 SQVTM and CDR2 ANQGSEA. The length of the CDR3 is 15 residues. The CDR3 nucleotides read TGCAGCGTTGAAGGAGTAGGGACAGGGGAAGAGACCCAGTACTTC. Its protein product is CSVEGVGTGEETQYF.

This clonotype appeared many times. The rearrangement joins TRBV18 to TRBJ2-1, with 7 bases matching TRBD1. With V trimmed by 4 bases and J by 5 bases, 11 bases remained unmatched. Germline lookup yields CDR1 KGHSH and CDR2 LQKENI. The CDR3 has 16 residues. In DNA form, the CDR3 reads TGTGCCAGCTCACGAGACAGGGTGTCCTACCACAATGAGCAGTTCTTC. It encodes CASSRDRVSYHNEQFF.

This chain connects TRBV4-3 to TRBJ2-7; D call uncertain. In germline, CDR1 is LGHNA, CDR2 YSLEER. This CDR3 contains 15 residues. V was pared by 4 bases and J by 0 bases, with 13 bases between. CDR3 nucleotide sequence: TGCGCCAGCAGCCTGGGAAGTTGGGGCTCCTACGAGCAGTACTTC. Encoded protein: CASSLGSWGSYEQYF.

The V and J genes are TRBV4-3 and TRBJ1-1; D gene ambiguous. With 1 base removed from V and 0 bases from J, the gap between germline ends came to 15 bases. Looked up from germline, CDR1 is LGHNA and CDR2 is YSLEER. The length of the CDR3 is 17 residues. The CDR3 sequence: CASSQVRLGGLNTEAFF. CDR3 bases: TGCGCCAGCAGCCAAGTTCGCTTAGGAGGGTTGAACACTGAAGCTTTCTTT.

This clonotype was recorded at least ten times. The V call is TRBV12-3 or TRBV12-4, the J call TRBJ2-1; D is possibly TRBD2 (5 bases). This CDR3 has 15 residues. Trimming took 4 bases from V and 6 from J, leaving 16 bases between them. The CDR3 nucleotides read TGTGCCAGCAGTTCTGGACTTCCCGGCGGCAATGAGCAGTTCTTC. It translates to CASSSGLPGGNEQFF.

This clonotype has a handful of counts. The chain has TRBV9 and TRBJ2-1, with TRBD2 matching over 11 bases. There are 15 residues in the CDR3. CDR1 SGDLS and CDR2 YYNGEE come from the germline V gene. V gave up 0 bases and J gave up 9 bases; unmatched junction bases: 5. The CDR3 region has the DNA TGTGCCAGCAGCGTAGTAGCGGGAGGGCCGAGTGAGCAGTTCTTC. As protein: CASSVVAGGPSEQFF.

There are a few counts of this clonotype. The gene calls are TRBV20-1 and TRBJ2-7, with unresolved D. Germline V gene data show CDR1 as DFQATT and CDR2 as SNEGSKA (reference sequence). Trimming left V 6 bases short and J 0 bases short, with 18 bases between. There are 15 residues in the CDR3. CDR3 sequence reads: CSALLAGRPSYEQYF. CDR3 DNA sequence: TGCAGTGCCCTCCTTGCTGGCAGACCCTCCTACGAGCAGTACTTC.

A word on this clonotype: This may be a read error, as it is one base from a much larger clone. The V and J genes are TRBV20-1 and TRBJ2-1; 8 nucleotides match TRBD2. This CDR3 has 14 residues. J gave up 4 bases and V 3 bases, and 5 bases lay outside the gene matches. The germline CDR1 and CDR2 sequences are DFQATT and SNEGSKA (reference sequence). CDR3 region: CSASRTSRYNEQFF. The DNA of the CDR3 is TGCAGTGCTAGCCGGACTAGCAGATACAATGAGCAGTTCTTC.